Listed below are T cell receptor beta chains from one sample, sequenced in a study of T cell responses to AZD1222 COVID-19 vaccine. Sequencing used immunoSEQ multiplex PCR; TCRdb keeps in-frame clones, though not all of them. The repertoire includes some 78,000 clones, about four fifths of them detected once, and about 1.3% sits in the top ten. Sequences were derived from peripheral blood, sampled 28 days after the second AZD1222 dose. Every receptor here comes from an adult who received the AZD1222 COVID-19 vaccine. Each CDR3 is given without its conserved first and last residue.

V gene,J gene,CDR3 protein
TRBV9,TRBJ2-2,ASSADPGLAGSPGTGELF
TRBV18,TRBJ2-2,ASSPSTSIGELF
TRBV24-1,TRBJ2-1,ATSDRQGPDNEQF
TRBV27,TRBJ1-2,ASSLSGGARSYGYT
TRBV24-1,TRBJ2-1,ATSDKASGQNEQF
TRBV3-1/TRBV3-2,TRBJ1-6,ASSEAGARNSPLH
TRBV7-9,TRBJ2-5,ASSPPEGGPWETQY
TRBV11-1,TRBJ2-5,ASSLSLGWETQY
TRBV7-9,TRBJ2-3,ACGQGYPMGDTQY
TRBV9,TRBJ1-4,ASSVGTGGSNEKLF
TRBV2,TRBJ1-5,ASKRGPEGNQPQH
TRBV10-3,TRBJ2-4,AISDVAFLAKNIQY
TRBV7-2,TRBJ2-2,ASTRDEARTGELF
TRBV28,TRBJ2-7,ASSKSPYEQY
TRBV27,TRBJ2-3,AVQSSSTDTQY
TRBV7-9,TRBJ1-2,ASSPAGWDYGYT
TRBV2,TRBJ2-1,ASSGLAANEQF
TRBV5-1,TRBJ1-2,ASSSDSSYGYT
TRBV7-9,TRBJ1-1,ASSAPLGALNTEAF
TRBV7-2,TRBJ2-1,ASSKDRDWRL
TRBV2,TRBJ2-2,ASSPKLGPANTGELF
TRBV5-1,TRBJ2-1,ASSLAGSNNEQF
TRBV28,TRBJ1-3,ASSFNGKRRNTIY
TRBV28,TRBJ2-7,ASSSGTLAYEQY
TRBV3-1/TRBV3-2,TRBJ2-4,ASSPRQGPGIQY
TRBV28,TRBJ1-5,ASSLGQYNQPQH
TRBV30,TRBJ1-6,AWSVTRDSPLH
TRBV7-8,TRBJ2-1,ASSLTGLPYNEQF
TRBV7-9,TRBJ2-1,ASSQGLAGARNNEQF
TRBV27,TRBJ1-1,ASTTKPEGTEAF
TRBV28,TRBJ2-7,ASSPRGSGSLHEQY
TRBV6-6,TRBJ2-5,ASSYRVGETQY
TRBV28,TRBJ2-1,ASSPRVSEQF
TRBV19,TRBJ1-4,ASNSFGQSNEKLF
TRBV4-3,TRBJ1-2,ASSPGTQGQEGYT
TRBV9,TRBJ2-1,ASSPGGAGGPYNEQF
TRBV14,TRBJ2-3,ASSPISGETHTDTQY
TRBV30,TRBJ1-2,AWSMVDYGYT
TRBV4-1,TRBJ1-4,ASSHYHLNEKLF
TRBV3-1/TRBV3-2,TRBJ1-1,ASSQGLAVTEAF
TRBV9,TRBJ1-1,ASSADPNTEAF
TRBV27,TRBJ2-3,ASSPPPTGRADTQY
TRBV27,TRBJ2-7,ASRNSYEQY
TRBV28,TRBJ2-5,ASWEGETQY
TRBV9,TRBJ2-5,ASNLQGRETQY
TRBV28,TRBJ1-3,ASRGAGQGSGNTIY
TRBV27,TRBJ1-2,ASSLTQLDPRGYT
TRBV12-3/TRBV12-4,TRBJ1-2,ASSLGGRNGYT
TRBV30,TRBJ1-1,AWSATPSWGTEAF
TRBV7-2,TRBJ1-2,ASSPGQGAASGYT